Below are 18 T cell receptor beta chains sequenced from a single sample in a study of shared clonotypes between healthy human individuals. Only in-frame clones appear in the TCRdb table, and some are missing; sequencing was by immunoSEQ multiplex PCR. The sample yields under 850,000 clones, around 77% seen once. The specimen was memory CD4+ T cells sorted from blood. Subset meaning: CD45RA-negative fraction. These receptors originate from a woman aged 25 to 45 in good health.

The chain joins TRBV5-1 to TRBJ2-3; perhaps D is TRBD1 or TRBD2 (5 bases each). This CDR3 is built from 15 residues. Trimming took 0 bases from V and 5 from J, leaving 13 bases between them. Germline values: CDR1 SGHRS, CDR2 YFSETQ. CDR3 sequence (DNA): TGCGCCAGCAGCTTGGTTGGGGGAGTGGGAGATACGCAGTATTTT. Protein sequence: CASSLVGGVGDTQYF.

The genes are TRBV18 and TRBJ2-5; the D call may be TRBD1 or TRBD2 (6 bases each). There are 14 residues in the CDR3. Trimming shortened V by 4 bases and J by 5 bases, and 14 bases separated the two germline ends. Germline lookup yields CDR1 KGHSH and CDR2 LQKENI. DNA for the CDR3: TGTGCCAGCTCACTTGGGGGGACACGGGAGACCCAGTACTTC. This translates into CASSLGGTRETQYF.

This chain uses TRBV5-4 with TRBJ2-3; D possibly corresponds to TRBD2 (6 bases). Trimming stripped 1 base from V and 4 bases from J, with 10 bases between. This CDR3 has 14 amino acids. Germline V gene lookup returns CDR1 SGHNT and CDR2 YYREEE (reference sequence). CDR3 bases: TGTGCCAGCAGCTTGTGGGGGGTGGCAGATACGCAGTATTTT. Amino acid sequence: CASSLWGVADTQYF.

V gene TRBV28 combines with J gene TRBJ2-1, with D tentatively TRBD2 (6 bases). CDR3 length equals 15 residues. In germline, CDR1 is MDHEN, CDR2 SYDVKM. Deletions cut 6 bases from V and 3 bases from J, with 15 bases between. CDR3 nucleotides: TGTGCCAGCAGCACCCGGGAGAACCTCTACAATGAGCAGTTCTTC. Encoded protein: CASSTRENLYNEQFF.

The chain carries TRBV5-1 and TRBJ2-3, with TRBD2 identical over 10 bases. Germline CDR1 SGHRS, CDR2 YFSETQ. This CDR3 comprises 15 residues. J was trimmed by 6 bases and V by 2 bases; bases with no gene match: 6. The CDR3: CASSFIAGGYDTQYF. The CDR3 nucleotides read TGCGCCAGCAGCTTTATAGCGGGAGGATATGATACGCAGTATTTT.

This rearrangement joins TRBV4-1 to TRBJ1-4, with unresolved D. There are 15 residues in the CDR3. The V and J ends lost 1 base and 6 bases respectively, with 12 bases between them. CDR1 and CDR2 from the germline V gene are MGHRA and YSYEKL. The CDR3 coding sequence is TGCGCCAGCAGCCAAGTCCTAGGGCCGTATGAAAAACTGTTTTTT. It specifies CASSQVLGPYEKLFF.

The gene calls are TRBV7-2 and TRBJ2-1; no clear D. Trimming took 7 bases from V and 0 from J, leaving 16 bases between them. Germline loops: CDR1 SGHTA, CDR2 FQGNSA. This CDR3 spans 16 amino acids. The CDR3: CASTTEALSSYNEQFF. The DNA for the CDR3 is TGTGCCAGCACCACAGAGGCCCTCAGCTCCTACAATGAGCAGTTCTTC.

Only a few counts were recorded for this clone. This chain's CDR3 is CASTTGLYGYTF. The CDR3 DNA sequence: TGTGCCAGCACCACAGGTCTCTATGGCTACACCTTC. The chain joins TRBV28 to TRBJ1-2; D might be TRBD1 (5 bases). The CDR3 consists of 12 residues. Trimming cost V 7 bases and J 4 bases, with 10 bases left between them. In germline, CDR1 is MDHEN, CDR2 SYDVKM.

As concerns this clone: The same CDR3 also results from other DNA sequences found in this sample. This CDR3 is CASSLGGTAYGYTF. The CDR3 nucleotides are TGTGCCAGCAGTTTAGGTGGGACAGCCTATGGCTACACCTTC. The rearrangement uses TRBV28 and TRBJ1-2; TRBD1 matches 7 bases. The length of the CDR3 is 14 residues. V lost 2 bases to trimming and J lost 4 bases; unmatched junction nucleotides: 4. Germline V lookup: CDR1 MDHEN, CDR2 SYDVKM.

The J gene is TRBJ2-1, the V gene TRBV28, with unresolved D. Deletions cut 7 bases from V and 9 bases from J, with 16 bases between. The CDR3 is 13 amino acids. Germline CDR1 and CDR2: MDHEN and SYDVKM. In DNA, the CDR3 is TGTGCCAGCACGCTACCCTCTCGATTTGAGCAGTTCTTC. Amino acid sequence: CASTLPSRFEQFF.

The rearrangement uses TRBV5-1 and TRBJ2-1, with unresolved D. The germline CDR1 and CDR2 sequences are SGHRS and YFSETQ. V was shortened by 6 bases and J by 8 bases, with 24 bases between the two germline ends. This CDR3 comprises 16 residues. The CDR3 coding sequence is TGCGCCAGCACAATTTTGACGGCAGCTGAGGTTGATGAGCAGTTCTTC. This codes for CASTILTAAEVDEQFF. The full variable domain, completed using reference TRBV5-1 and TRBJ2-1, is KAGVTQTPRYLIKTRGQQVTLSCSPISGHRSVSWYQQTPGQGLQFLFEYFSETQRNKGNFPGRFSGRQFSNSRSEMNVSTLELGDSALYLCASTILTAAEVDEQFFGPGTRLTVL.

This clone has only one observation. The genes are TRBV5-1 and TRBJ2-3; 7 bases align to TRBD2. The CDR3 is 14 residues long. V gave up 7 bases and J gave up 5 bases; unmatched junction bases: 10. Germline CDR1 and CDR2: SGHRS and YFSETQ. The CDR3 bases are TGCGCCAGCCTTCTCGGGACGGGAGGAGATACGCAGTATTTT. It encodes CASLLGTGGDTQYF.

The V gene is TRBV5-1, the J gene TRBJ1-2, with D possibly matching TRBD1 (5 bases). Trimming stripped 0 bases from V and 6 bases from J, with 15 bases between. The CDR3 covers 15 residues. In germline, CDR1 is SGHRS, CDR2 YFSETQ. The CDR3 here is CASSLDLGQGDGYTF. The CDR3 DNA follows: TGCGCCAGCAGCTTGGATTTGGGTCAGGGCGATGGCTACACCTTC.

J is TRBJ2-5 and V is TRBV10-3; TRBD1 matches 7 bases. The CDR3 length is 14 residues. After removal of 4 bases from V and 4 bases from J, the junction contained 6 bases not matched to a gene. Germline values: CDR1 ENHRY, CDR2 SYGVKD. In nucleotides, the CDR3 is TGTGCCATCAGTGCACAGGGGATCGGAGAGACCCAGTACTTC. Its translation: CAISAQGIGETQYF.

CDR3 nucleotide sequence: TGTGCCAGCAGCTTCCCCAGGCGGGAGGGCCGGTACGAGCAGTACTTC. Translation gives CASSFPRREGRYEQYF. The genes are TRBV28 and TRBJ2-7, with TRBD2 identical over 9 bases. In germline, CDR1 is MDHEN, CDR2 SYDVKM. The CDR3 sequence is 16 residues long. With 6 bases clipped from V and 4 bases from J, the junction kept 13 bases outside the gene matches.

In the case of this clone: Other DNA sequences of this sample code for an identical CDR3. V usage is TRBV18 and J usage is TRBJ2-7; D call uncertain. CDR3 length: 13 residues. Trimming took 2 bases from V and 2 from J, leaving 7 bases between them. The germline V gene has CDR1 KGHSH and CDR2 LQKENI. This CDR3 reads CASSPGYPYEQYF. The CDR3 DNA is TGTGCCAGCTCACCAGGGTACCCCTACGAGCAGTACTTC.

This clone was observed a handful of times. Written as DNA, the CDR3 is TGTGCCAGCAGTGAAATGGCAGGGAATCAGCCCCAGCATTTT. Amino acid sequence: CASSEMAGNQPQHF. The gene calls are TRBV6-1 and TRBJ1-5; the D gene is possibly TRBD1 (5 bases). The CDR3 sequence is 14 residues long. The V gene's germline CDR1 is MNHNS and CDR2 SASEGT. Between the trimmed V and J ends, which lost 2 bases and 4 bases, there was a span of 9 bases.

V gene TRBV7-6 combines with J gene TRBJ2-1, with a weak D call TRBD1 (6 bases). Trimming stripped 5 bases from V and 8 bases from J, with 10 bases between. Germline loops: CDR1 SGHVS, CDR2 FNYEAQ. The length of the CDR3 is 12 residues. CDR3 in amino acids: CASSPRGHEQFF. The CDR3 nucleotides are TGTGCCAGCAGCCCCAGGGGTCATGAGCAGTTCTTC.